This is a list of T cell receptor beta chains from one sample in a study of blood T cell repertoires in COVID-19. Measured with immunoSEQ multiplex PCR; TCRdb has only the in-frame clones, and not every one. This sample has tens of thousands of clones, with more than 80% found just once. The source material was peripheral blood. These receptors all come from a woman older than 75 with acute or convalescent COVID-19. Each CDR3 is given with its conserved first and last residue. Fields, in order: V gene, clone size, D gene, J gene, CDR3 DNA, CDR3 protein. The D gene is left open where the match is weak. Size tells how often a clone was seen (once, few, many) or the class of an expanded clone, and some rows leave it out.

TRBV27	NA	NA	TRBJ1-2	TGTGCCAGCAGTTTAAATGGGGGAGGCGGCTACACCTTC	CASSLNGGGGYTF
TRBV5-1	NA	NA	TRBJ2-1	TGCGCCAGCAGCTTGATGGCGGAGGGCAATGAGCAGTTCTTC	CASSLMAEGNEQFF
TRBV12-3/TRBV12-4	once	NA	TRBJ1-1	TGTGCCAGCAGTTTATTTGTGTCCTCCGAAGCTTTCTTT	CASSLFVSSEAFF
TRBV4-1	NA	TRBD1	TRBJ1-4	TGCGCCAGCAGCCAAGGACAGGGTAATGAAAAACTGTTTTTT	CASSQGQGNEKLFF
TRBV5-1	NA	TRBD1	TRBJ1-1	TGCGCCAGCAGCTTGGGTCCGGGACAGGGCACTGAAGCTTTCTTT	CASSLGPGQGTEAFF
TRBV18	NA	NA	TRBJ1-6	TGTGCCAGCTCACGGCTGAATTCACCCCTCCACTTT	CASSRLNSPLHF
TRBV29-1	NA	NA	TRBJ2-7	TGCAGCGTTATAGGCGGAGGAGAATCCTACGAGCAGTACTTC	CSVIGGGESYEQYF
TRBV18	NA	TRBD2	TRBJ2-7	TGTGCCAGCTCACTCCGGGGACCCGGGGGGGGCTACGAGCAGTACTTC	CASSLRGPGGGYEQYF
TRBV20-1	NA	NA	TRBJ1-4	TGCAGTGCTAGTAACAGGGTAGGATTGGATGAAAAACTGTTTTTT	CSASNRVGLDEKLFF
TRBV4-2	NA	TRBD1	TRBJ2-7	TGTGCCAGCAGCCAAGAGGCACAGGGGAACGAGCAGTACTTC	CASSQEAQGNEQYF
TRBV24-1	NA	NA	TRBJ2-2	TGTGCCACCAGTGATACCCGGGAAAACACCGGGGAGCTGTTTTTT	CATSDTRENTGELFF
TRBV3-1/TRBV3-2	NA	TRBD2	TRBJ2-5	TGTGCCAGCAGCCAAGGGGAGACTAGCGGGAGGGCCCAGTACTTC	CASSQGETSGRAQYF
TRBV4-2	NA	TRBD2	TRBJ2-2	TGTGCCAGCAGCCAAGAATCACTAGCGGGAGGATGGGGGGAGCTGTTTTTT	CASSQESLAGGWGELFF
TRBV28	NA	TRBD1	TRBJ2-4	TGTGCCAGCAGTCTCGGACAGGTCAACATTCAGTACTTC	CASSLGQVNIQYF
TRBV4-3	NA	NA	TRBJ1-1	TGCGCCAGCAGCCAAGTAGGGGGAACTGAAGCTTTCTTT	CASSQVGGTEAFF
TRBV7-9	NA	TRBD1	TRBJ1-5	TGTGCCAGCAGCCCAGGACAGGGGAGGGTTAATCAGCCCCAGCATTTT	CASSPGQGRVNQPQHF
TRBV10-3	NA	NA	TRBJ1-4	TGTGCCATCAGTGAGGGGCGTGCGATGGAAAAACTGTTTTTT	CAISEGRAMEKLFF
TRBV18	NA	NA	TRBJ1-1	TGTGCCAGCTCCCAAGTTTTAGGGGGTGACACTGAAGCTTTCTTT	CASSQVLGGDTEAFF
TRBV10-3	NA	TRBD1	TRBJ1-2	TGTGCCATCATATCCGGGACAGGGGCATCCGGCTACACCTTC	CAIISGTGASGYTF
TRBV7-2	few	TRBD2	TRBJ2-5	TGTGCCAGCAGCTTTAGCGGGGGGTCAGAGACCCAGTACTTC	CASSFSGGSETQYF
TRBV6-1	few	TRBD1	TRBJ1-4	TGTGCCAGCAGTGAAACCGGGACAGGGAGGAGGGAACTGTTTTTT	CASSETGTGRRELFF
TRBV19	NA	TRBD2	TRBJ2-2	TGTGCCAGTAGTGAGCGGGGGGGTAGCACCGGGGAGCTGTTTTTT	CASSERGGSTGELFF
TRBV2	NA	NA	TRBJ2-5	TGTGCCAGCAGACCCCCGGGGGGCGTAGAGACCCAGTACTTC	CASRPPGGVETQYF
TRBV4-1	NA	NA	TRBJ1-5	TGCGCCAGCCGGGGTGATCGGAATCAGCCCCAGCATTTT	CASRGDRNQPQHF
TRBV7-9	NA	TRBD2	TRBJ2-7	TGTGCCAGCGACCTTCTAGCGGGAGGTGGTGAGCAGTACTTC	CASDLLAGGGEQYF
TRBV18	NA	NA	TRBJ2-2	TGTGCCAGCTCATCACCTCGGGGGGACAGGTCGTACACCGGGGAGCTGTTTTTT	CASSSPRGDRSYTGELFF
TRBV28	NA	NA	TRBJ2-7	TGTGCCAGCAGCTCCCCACAGGGAAGTACATCATACGAGCAGTACTTC	CASSSPQGSTSYEQYF
TRBV2	NA	NA	TRBJ1-2	TGTGCCAGCAGTCCACAGACCTCTAACTATGGCTACACCTTC	CASSPQTSNYGYTF
TRBV3-1/TRBV3-2	once	TRBD2	TRBJ2-5	TGTGCCAGCAGCCAAGATAGGACAAAGGACATACGGCGGGGGGATTACCAAGAGACCCAGTACTTC	CASSQDRTKDIRRGDYQETQYF
TRBV29-1	NA	NA	TRBJ2-3	TGCAGCGTTTGGGCGCCTAGCACAGATACGCAGTATTTT	CSVWAPSTDTQYF
TRBV4-3	NA	TRBD2	TRBJ2-1	TGCGCCAGCAGCCAAGATGGCGGGGGAGCCTACAATGAGCAGTTCTTC	CASSQDGGGAYNEQFF
TRBV6-6	NA	NA	TRBJ1-3	TGTGCCAGCAGCGGACTAGGACAGACCACTGGAAACACCATATATTTT	CASSGLGQTTGNTIYF
TRBV6-1	NA	NA	TRBJ2-5	TGTGCCAGCAGTGAATGGGACAGCGGGGAGACCCAGTACTTC	CASSEWDSGETQYF
TRBV28	NA	NA	TRBJ1-5	TGTGCCAGCAGCCCCTCAGGAAAAGATAGCAATCAGCCCCAGCATTTT	CASSPSGKDSNQPQHF
TRBV5-6	NA	TRBD2	TRBJ2-2	TGTGCCAGCAGCTTCCGAGGACTAGCGGGAAACACCGGGGAGCTGTTTTTT	CASSFRGLAGNTGELFF
TRBV20-1	once	NA	TRBJ2-7	TGCAGTGCTAGACCTATCTACGAGCAGTACTTC	CSARPIYEQYF
TRBV28	once	NA	TRBJ1-4	TGTGCCAGCAGTTTGTGGGGCTTCAGAGAGGAAAAACTGTTTTTT	CASSLWGFREEKLFF
TRBV7-3	NA	NA	TRBJ2-3	TGTGCCAGCAGCTTAACTGGCCCAGATACGCAGTATTTT	CASSLTGPDTQYF
TRBV12-3/TRBV12-4	NA	NA	TRBJ2-7	TGTGCCAGCAGTCGGGACTCTCCCTACGAGCAGTACTTC	CASSRDSPYEQYF
TRBV15	NA	NA	TRBJ2-3	TGTGCCACCAGCCGACTCAGACTTGATACGCAGTATTTT	CATSRLRLDTQYF
TRBV6-6	NA	NA	TRBJ1-5	TGTGCCAGCAGCCTGGAGGGTCAGCCCCAGCATTTT	CASSLEGQPQHF
TRBV6-6	NA	NA	TRBJ1-5	TGTGCCAGCAGCCAAGGAGAGGGCCCGCCCCAGCATTTT	CASSQGEGPPQHF
TRBV10-3	NA	TRBD1	TRBJ1-2	TGTGCCATCAGTGGCTTTCTTGTTGGACAGGGGGCTTATGGCTACACCTTC	CAISGFLVGQGAYGYTF
TRBV7-2	NA	TRBD2	TRBJ2-3	TGTGCCAGCAGCCCTAAGTCGGGGGGAGGCACAGATACGCAGTATTTT	CASSPKSGGGTDTQYF
TRBV6-6	NA	TRBD1	TRBJ1-5	TGTGCCAGCACCTCCGGGACAGGGTCTCTTCCCCAGCATTTT	CASTSGTGSLPQHF
TRBV7-8	NA	TRBD1	TRBJ1-2	TGTGCCAGCAGCTTAGACGGGACAGGGCGGGGTCATGGCTACACCTTC	CASSLDGTGRGHGYTF
TRBV6-5	NA	TRBD2	TRBJ2-1	TGTGCCAGCAGTTACTCAGGGACTAGCGGGAGAGAGCAGTTCTTC	CASSYSGTSGREQFF
TRBV7-3	NA	TRBD2	TRBJ2-1	TGTGCCAGCAGCCCCGTAGCGGGAGGTACTTACAATGAGCAGTTCTTC	CASSPVAGGTYNEQFF
TRBV11-2	once	TRBD2	TRBJ2-5	TGTGCCAGCAGCATCTCTAGCGGAGAGACCCAGTACTTC	CASSISSGETQYF
TRBV7-8	NA	NA	TRBJ2-3	TGTGCCAGCAGCTTACAAGGGGTTCTGCATACGCAGTATTTT	CASSLQGVLHTQYF
TRBV27	NA	TRBD1	TRBJ2-7	TGTGCCAGCAGTCGACAGGGGGGATCCTACGAGCAGTACTTC	CASSRQGGSYEQYF
TRBV10-1	once	NA	TRBJ2-1	TGCGCCAGCAGTGTGGACAGATACAATGAGCAGTTCTTC	CASSVDRYNEQFF
TRBV11-3	few	NA	TRBJ2-2	TGTGCCAGCAGCCCCGGTCCTGACACCGGGGAGCTGTTTTTT	CASSPGPDTGELFF
TRBV5-1	NA	NA	TRBJ1-3	TGCGCCAGCAGCTTGGCCTCAGCTGGAAACACCATATATTTT	CASSLASAGNTIYF
TRBV18	NA	TRBD1	TRBJ1-4	TGTGCCAGCTCACCCACCGACTACAGGGGACCTAATGAAAAACTGTTTTTT	CASSPTDYRGPNEKLFF
TRBV5-6	NA	TRBD2	TRBJ2-5	TGTGCCAGCAGCCGACTAGCGGGGGCACAAGAGACCCAGTACTTC	CASSRLAGAQETQYF
TRBV9	NA	NA	TRBJ1-1	TGTGCCAGCGGAAGACAGGAACTTGACACTGAAGCTTTCTTT	CASGRQELDTEAFF
TRBV5-1	NA	TRBD2	TRBJ2-1	TGCGCCAGCAGCTTGGCTTCTAGCGGGAGTAGATATGAGCAGTTCTTC	CASSLASSGSRYEQFF
TRBV4-1	NA	TRBD1	TRBJ1-1	TGCGCCAGCAGCCAGGGGACAGGGGACATGAACACTGAAGCTTTCTTT	CASSQGTGDMNTEAFF